Listed here are 31 T cell receptor beta chains from one sample, sequenced in a study of T-cell reconstitution after alpha-beta-depleted transplantation in children listed by TCRdb under 2016. This sample's treatment or condition label indicates: allogeneic hematopoietic cell transplantation with graft depleted of TCRalphabeta T cells and CD19 B cells. The protocol used for the library was PCR. The sequencing machine was an Illumina HiSeq 2500. TCR libraries were prepared with molecular barcoding, using unique molecular identifiers to normalize TCRbeta repertoire quantification. The public reads were reanalyzed by TCRdb: fastp trimming at Q25, MiXCR alignment, in-frame beta chains only. CDR3 protein sequences are deduplicated, and each keeps its most common genes and DNA. This sample holds under 400,000 distinct CDR3 sequences; over 20% were observed only once. About a tenth of the sample goes to the ten largest clones.

This specimen consisted of PBMCs, mostly from graft donor cells, obtained 180 days after TCRalphabeta/CD19-depleted stem cell transplant. These receptors were taken from a male patient aged 10 to 17 who had a stem cell transplant for acute lymphoblastic leukemia, so the T cells may come from the graft donor.

This clonotype has only a few counts. The gene calls are TRBV20-1 and TRBJ2-3; 10 positions match TRBD1. Germline V gene lookup returns CDR1 DFQATT and CDR2 SNEGSKA (reference sequence). The CDR3 loop spans 13 amino acids. J lost 12 bases, V lost 1 base, and 7 bases had no gene match. The CDR3 loop reads CSARALGQGSQYF. The CDR3 DNA follows: TGCAGTGCTAGAGCTTTGGGACAGGGGAGTCAGTATTTT.

The chain combines TRBV11-1 with TRBJ1-1, with no clear D. Germline V CDR1 and CDR2: SGHAT, FQDESV (reference sequence). The CDR3 has 13 amino acids. The V end lost 3 bases, the J end lost 3 bases, and 8 bases lay between the germline ends. This chain's CDR3 is CASSLTRHTEAFF. The CDR3 bases are TGTGCCAGCAGCTTGACTCGGCACACTGAAGCTTTCTTT.

The chain carries TRBV28 and TRBJ2-5; D not resolved. CDR1 and CDR2 from the germline V gene are MDHEN and SYDVKM. The CDR3 has 13 residues. Deletions cut 3 bases from V and 0 bases from J, with 5 bases between. The chain's CDR3 is CASSLRNQETQYF. The CDR3 bases are TGTGCCAGCAGTTTGAGGAACCAAGAGACCCAGTACTTC.

This rearrangement joins TRBV12-3 or TRBV12-4 to TRBJ1-1; 7 positions match TRBD1. The CDR3 loop spans 15 amino acids. After removal of 7 bases from V and 5 bases from J, the junction contained 13 bases not matched to a gene. As DNA, the CDR3 is TGTGCCAGCACTATTGGAGGGGGCTGGGAGACTGAAGCTTTCTTT. Protein: CASTIGGGWETEAFF.

CDR3 amino acids: CASSPRTGGTEAFF. The CDR3 coding sequence is TGCGCCAGCAGCCCTAGGACAGGGGGCACTGAAGCTTTCTTT. The chain has TRBV5-1 and TRBJ1-1, with 10 positions matching TRBD1. Germline V gene lookup returns CDR1 SGHRS and CDR2 YFSETQ. Trimming cost V 4 bases and J 4 bases; bases outside gene matches: 4. CDR3 size: 14 residues.

The gene calls are TRBV9 and TRBJ2-1; D may be TRBD1 (5 bases). The CDR3 consists of 15 residues. Between the trimmed V and J ends, which lost 0 bases and 10 bases, there was a span of 17 bases. Germline CDR1 reads SGDLS; CDR2 reads YYNGEE. CDR3 sequence (DNA): TGTGCCAGCAGCGTAGAGAAGGGGCCCCTTTGGGAGCAGTTCTTC. This encodes CASSVEKGPLWEQFF. Drawing the rest from reference TRBV9 and TRBJ2-1, the complete variable domain is DSGVTQTPKHLITATGQRVTLRCSPRSGDLSVYWYQQSLDQGLQFLIQYYNGEERAKGNILERFSAQQFPDLHSELNLSSLELGDSALYFCASSVEKGPLWEQFFGPGTRLTVL.

This chain connects TRBV2 to TRBJ1-1; D may be TRBD1 (5 bases). There are 14 residues in the CDR3. V was cut by 6 bases and J by 5 bases, with 16 bases left in between. Germline lookup yields CDR1 SNHLY and CDR2 FYNNEI. CDR3 in DNA: TGTGCCAGCAGACAGGACACCCAGACAACTGAAGCTTTCTTT. Its protein product is CASRQDTQTTEAFF.

This clonotype was recorded a few times. The DNA of the CDR3 is TGTGCCAGCAGTTCTGTTCTAGCGGGGTTTGAGCAGTTCTTC. This encodes CASSSVLAGFEQFF. The chain couples TRBV12-3 or TRBV12-4 to TRBJ2-1; 9 nucleotides align to TRBD2. The CDR3 is made up of 14 amino acids. V trimming: 4 bases; J trimming: 9 bases; junction bases outside the gene matches: 7.

This clonotype was detected only a few times. V usage is TRBV27 and J usage is TRBJ2-2; weak D call: TRBD2 (7 bases). Germline V lookup: CDR1 MNHEY, CDR2 SMNVEV (reference sequence). The V gene lost 8 bases and the J gene lost 4 bases, with 11 bases spanning the gap. This CDR3 region has 13 residues. CDR3 region: CASGGAATGELFF. DNA of the CDR3: TGTGCCAGCGGGGGGGCTGCCACCGGGGAGCTGTTTTTT.

The chain is built from TRBV20-1 and TRBJ2-7; tentatively, D is TRBD2 (5 bases). Between the trimmed V and J ends, which lost 0 bases and 6 bases, there was a span of 9 bases. Per the germline V gene, CDR1 is DFQATT and CDR2 is SNEGSKA (reference sequence). The CDR3 covers 12 residues. The CDR3 nucleotides are TGCAGTGCTAGAGATCGGACTGTCGAGCAGTACTTC. Its translation is CSARDRTVEQYF.

This clonotype has more than one count but fewer than ten. The chain links TRBV20-1 to TRBJ1-1, with 8 bases that match TRBD1. Germline V gives CDR1 DFQATT, CDR2 SNEGSKA (reference sequence). With 4 bases clipped from V and 4 bases from J, the junction kept 2 bases outside the gene matches. The length of the CDR3 is 12 residues. The CDR3 sequence: CSANGQGTEAFF. CDR3 in DNA: TGCAGTGCTAACGGACAGGGCACTGAAGCTTTCTTT.

This rearrangement joins TRBV18 to TRBJ2-2; a weak D match, TRBD2 (5 bases). Trimming left V 2 bases short and J 1 base short, with 14 bases between. From germline, CDR1 is KGHSH and CDR2 LQKENI. The CDR3 runs to 17 residues. CDR3 nucleotide sequence: TGTGCCAGCTCACCAACTGGCGGGCTCCTGAACACCGGGGAGCTGTTTTTT. Residues: CASSPTGGLLNTGELFF.

The chain is built from TRBV4-1 and TRBJ2-1, with 9 bases fitting TRBD2. CDR3 length: 16 amino acids. J was trimmed by 10 bases and V by 1 base; bases with no gene match: 11. Germline CDR1 and CDR2: MGHRA and YSYEKL. CDR3 region: CASSQGASGMMGEQFF. In DNA form, the CDR3 reads TGCGCCAGCAGCCAAGGGGCTAGCGGGATGATGGGAGAGCAGTTCTTC.

This clonotype was observed a few times. This chain uses TRBV25-1 with TRBJ1-1; D is unresolved. This CDR3 is built from 12 residues. In germline, CDR1 is MGHDK, CDR2 SYGVNS. Trimming removed 3 bases at V and 5 bases at J, with 7 bases between. The CDR3 loop is CASSDFGTEAFF. In DNA, the CDR3 is TGTGCCAGCAGTGACTTCGGTACTGAAGCTTTCTTT.

The chain employs TRBV20-1 and TRBJ1-2; the D gene is possibly TRBD1 (5 bases). Per germline, CDR1 DFQATT and CDR2 SNEGSKA (reference sequence). This CDR3 comprises 14 residues. V lost 6 bases to trimming and J lost 4 bases, with 18 bases between them. The CDR3 region is CSAASRGPSYGYTF. DNA for the CDR3: TGCAGTGCCGCATCTAGGGGCCCAAGCTATGGCTACACCTTC.

V is TRBV20-1 and J is TRBJ2-3, with 13 bases identical to TRBD2. Trimming took 6 bases from V and 7 from J; bases not matched to a gene: 7. This CDR3 is built from 14 residues. The germline V gene encodes CDR1 DFQATT and CDR2 SNEGSKA (reference sequence). CDR3 sequence (DNA): TGCAGTGCCAGGACTAGCGGGAGAACGAATACGCAGTATTTT. It specifies CSARTSGRTNTQYF.

This chain connects TRBV20-1 to TRBJ2-7; TRBD2 matches 16 bases. After removal of 5 bases from V and 6 bases from J, the junction contained 7 bases not matched to a gene. CDR1 is DFQATT and CDR2 is SNEGSKA in the germline V gene (reference sequence). The CDR3 has 15 amino acids. Here the CDR3 DNA reads TGCAGTGCTTATACCGGGACTAGCGGGAGGGGCGAGCAGTACTTC. It encodes CSAYTGTSGRGEQYF.

This clonotype was observed a few times. V gene TRBV4-1 combines with J gene TRBJ2-5, with D perhaps TRBD1 (5 bases). This CDR3 is built from 13 residues. Germline V gives CDR1 MGHRA, CDR2 YSYEKL. The ends were cut back, 2 bases at V and 10 bases at J, with 14 bases in the middle. The chain's CDR3 is CASSQFQGWGQYF. CDR3 DNA: TGCGCCAGCAGCCAATTTCAGGGATGGGGCCAGTACTTC.

The chain combines TRBV7-8 with TRBJ2-1; unclear D gene. V lost 2 bases and J lost 10, with 6 bases in between. Germline V gene lookup returns CDR1 SGHVS and CDR2 FQNEAQ. This CDR3 region has 11 residues. The CDR3 DNA reads as TGTGCCAGCAGCTTAATCACGGAGCAGTTCTTC. Protein product: CASSLITEQFF.

This clonotype showed up just a few times. V is TRBV5-1 and J is TRBJ2-3; TRBD1 is a possible D gene (6 bases). The V gene's germline CDR1 is SGHRS and CDR2 YFSETQ. V was trimmed by 4 bases and J by 4 bases, leaving 22 bases between them. The CDR3 sequence is 17 residues long. DNA of the CDR3: TGCGCCAGCAGCCCGGGGCAGCGGCTCCCAGGGGCAGATACGCAGTATTTT. Residues: CASSPGQRLPGADTQYF.

The rearrangement uses TRBV10-3 and TRBJ2-5, with 14 bases matching TRBD2. Germline V CDR1 and CDR2: ENHRY, SYGVKD. The CDR3 contains 20 residues. The V segment lost 4 bases and the J segment 4 bases; nucleotides outside the gene matches: 17. The CDR3 sequence is CAISAGFPGTSGSGRETQYF. The CDR3 region has the DNA TGTGCCATCAGTGCAGGTTTTCCCGGGACTAGCGGGAGTGGACGAGAGACCCAGTACTTC.

The chain recombines TRBV20-1 with TRBJ2-3; 12 bases are a match to TRBD2. This CDR3 contains 19 residues. The trim removed 5 bases at V and 0 bases at J, leaving 15 bases unmatched. Germline V gene sequence: CDR1 DFQATT, CDR2 SNEGSKA (reference sequence). The CDR3: CSARRDTGLAGRSTDTQYF. The CDR3 DNA sequence: TGCAGTGCTCGACGAGACACCGGACTAGCGGGAAGGAGCACAGATACGCAGTATTTT.

J is TRBJ2-3 and V is TRBV7-9; D gene unclear. This CDR3 is 12 amino acids long. Between the trimmed V and J ends, which lost 5 bases and 4 bases, there was a span of 7 bases. Germline CDR1 is SEHNR and CDR2 is FQNEAQ (reference sequence). The CDR3 loop is CASSRPADTQYF. The CDR3 DNA follows: TGTGCCAGCAGCCGACCCGCAGATACGCAGTATTTT.

For the CDR3, the DNA is TGTGCCAGCAGTTTGGTCGGCATGAACACTGAAGCTTTCTTT. Its protein product is CASSLVGMNTEAFF. The V gene is TRBV27, the J gene TRBJ1-1; the D is unclear. Germline V gene data show CDR1 as MNHEY and CDR2 as SMNVEV (reference sequence). The CDR3 contains 14 residues. Between the trimmed V and J ends, which lost 3 bases and 0 bases, there was a span of 8 bases.

This clonotype was seen more than once but under ten times. V usage is TRBV12-3 or TRBV12-4 and J usage is TRBJ2-7; D unresolved. The CDR3 extends over 12 amino acids. Trimming shortened V by 5 bases and J by 0 bases, and 5 bases separated the two germline ends. The chain's CDR3 is CASSLHSYEQYF. CDR3 sequence (DNA): TGTGCCAGCAGTCTACACTCCTACGAGCAGTACTTC.

This clonotype was counted between two and nine times. The gene calls are TRBV4-1 and TRBJ2-1, with D perhaps TRBD2 (6 bases). Germline assignment: CDR1 MGHRA and CDR2 YSYEKL. This CDR3 is 15 amino acids long. Trimming took off 3 bases at V and 2 bases at J, with 11 bases between the two ends. The CDR3 nucleotides read TGCGCCAGCAGCCAGCTGGGGACTCCCTACAATGAGCAGTTCTTC. Residues: CASSQLGTPYNEQFF.

This clonotype was detected ten times or more. The chain links TRBV5-1 to TRBJ2-7, with D perhaps matching TRBD1 (6 bases). Germline lookup yields CDR1 SGHRS and CDR2 YFSETQ. This CDR3 is built from 13 residues. Trimming removed 7 bases from V and 5 bases from J, with 16 bases in between. The CDR3 region is CASQTTQGHEQYF. The DNA of the CDR3 is TGCGCCAGCCAAACCACACAGGGCCACGAGCAGTACTTC.

This clonotype was observed a few times. The V call is TRBV5-6, the J call TRBJ2-1; D unclear. Trimming removed 3 bases from V and 8 bases from J, with 6 bases in between. The V gene's germline CDR1 is SGHDT and CDR2 YYEEEE. This CDR3 comprises 11 residues. The CDR3 protein is CASSSYYEQFF. The CDR3 region has the DNA TGTGCCAGCAGCTCTTACTATGAGCAGTTCTTC.

There are many counts of this clonotype. This chain connects TRBV27 to TRBJ1-1; maybe TRBD1 (5 bases). This CDR3 spans 15 amino acids. With 1 base removed from V and 0 bases from J, the gap between germline ends came to 9 bases. Germline-derived CDR1 and CDR2 are MNHEY and SMNVEV (reference sequence). CDR3 coding DNA: TGTGCCAGCAGTTTATGGGACGGATTGAACACTGAAGCTTTCTTT. It is translated as CASSLWDGLNTEAFF.

The table lists this clonotype with many counts. The genes are TRBV15 and TRBJ2-2; TRBD2 might be the D (5 bases). CDR1 LNHNV and CDR2 YYDKDF come from the germline V gene (reference sequence). This CDR3 region has 14 residues. V was clipped by 5 bases and J by 6 bases, with 13 bases between them. The CDR3 sequence is CATSPLGSAGELFF. CDR3 nucleotide sequence: TGTGCCACCAGCCCTCTGGGGAGTGCCGGGGAGCTGTTTTTT.

The gene calls are TRBV12-3 or TRBV12-4 and TRBJ2-5, with TRBD2 as a possible D gene (6 bases). V lost 1 base and J 4 bases, leaving 10 bases between the germline ends. The CDR3 extends over 14 amino acids. In DNA form, the CDR3 reads TGTGCCAGCAGTTTAGATCCGGGAGTAGAGACCCAGTACTTC. Protein sequence: CASSLDPGVETQYF.